The clone carrying this T cell receptor (beta chain) has just a few counts. Its antigen is unidentified. Data came from immunoSEQ multiplex PCR; TCRdb stores just in-frame clones and leaves some out. Among around 200,000 clones, almost 90% were seen once, and the ten largest hold around 8%. The data are from a study of T cell responses to AZD1222 COVID-19 vaccine. Whole-study context: Recipients boosted at about 4 weeks or about 12 weeks are pooled. Study results and caveats: Vaccine-associated CD4 TCRs spanned spike, dominant at 160-218 and 743-854. Donors in the cohort were predominantly white British and more often female, and clonal diversity was possibly underestimated. The breadth and depth of Spike-specific TCRs increased once two AZD1222 doses had been given.

CDR3 length equals 14 residues. The V and J ends lost 3 bases and 2 bases respectively, with 11 bases between them. The germline CDR1 and CDR2 sequences are KGHSH and LQKENI. This sequence was found in an adult in good health. V gene TRBV18 combines with J gene TRBJ2-7; D is possibly TRBD2 (6 bases). The sample here was peripheral blood, taken on day 0 of AZD1222 vaccination. The CDR3 DNA follows: TGTGCCAGCTCACCGGCCGGGGGTCCCTACGAGCAGTACTTC. Its protein product is CASSPAGGPYEQYF.